These 5 T cell receptor beta chains share one sample of origin, sequenced in a study of blood T cell repertoires in COVID-19. The protocol was immunoSEQ multiplex PCR, while the TCRdb copy is restricted to in-frame clones and leaves out a portion. In the table there are 200,000 or so clones, roughly 87% of which are singletons. Sequenced input: peripheral blood. All receptors derive from a man aged 35 to 55 with active or convalescent COVID-19.

The genes are TRBV12-3 or TRBV12-4 and TRBJ1-5, with unresolved D. V lost 5 bases and J 3 bases, leaving 8 bases between the germline ends. The CDR3 is made up of 13 amino acids. The CDR3 bases are TGTGCCAGCAGTCCAGGCTTCAATCAGCCCCAGCATTTT. It is translated as CASSPGFNQPQHF.

The chain joins TRBV27 to TRBJ1-1; D perhaps matches TRBD1 (5 bases). The V and J ends lost 5 bases and 4 bases respectively, with 20 bases between them. The germline V gene encodes CDR1 MNHEY and CDR2 SMNVEV (reference sequence). The CDR3 sequence is 16 residues long. The CDR3 sequence is CASSPSYRQGTTEAFF. In DNA, the CDR3 is TGTGCCAGCAGTCCTAGTTATAGGCAGGGAACCACTGAAGCTTTCTTT.

The gene calls are TRBV14 and TRBJ2-2; 7 nucleotides match TRBD2. V lost 4 bases and J lost 2; bases outside the gene matches: 4. Germline CDR1 and CDR2: SGHDN and FVKESK. This CDR3 is 15 amino acids long. Here the CDR3 DNA reads TGTGCCAGCAGCCCGAGAGCGGGAAACACCGGGGAGCTGTTTTTT. Encoded protein: CASSPRAGNTGELFF.

The chain combines TRBV12-3 or TRBV12-4 with TRBJ1-1; D ambiguous. The CDR3 runs to 11 residues. Trimming removed 9 bases from V and 4 bases from J, with 9 bases in between. The CDR3: CASLRGTEAFF. The CDR3 nucleotides read TGTGCCAGTTTACGGGGCACTGAAGCTTTCTTT.

The genes are TRBV11-2 and TRBJ2-1, with a tentative D call TRBD2 (6 bases). The CDR3 contains 12 residues. Looked up from germline, CDR1 is SGHAT and CDR2 is FQNNGV. Between the trimmed V and J ends, which lost 0 bases and 15 bases, there was a span of 12 bases. The CDR3 DNA sequence: TGTGCCAGCAGCTTAGAAGGGAGGAATATGTTCTTC. Protein product: CASSLEGRNMFF.